The sequence of this T cell receptor beta chain was determined in a study of blood T cell repertoires in COVID-19. Per the germline V gene, CDR1 is MGHDK and CDR2 is SYGVNS. The J segment lost 2 bases and the V segment lost 4 bases, leaving 7 bases of the junction unmatched. The CDR3 has 15 residues. This clone has a single count. Profiling relied on immunoSEQ multiplex PCR, and the TCRdb table lists in-frame clones only, not all of them. Of roughly 230,000 clones listed, almost 85% are singletons. The sequence came from a middle-aged man with COVID-19, enrolled during active disease. The specimen was peripheral blood. This sequence joins TRBV25-1 and TRBJ1-1, with 7 bases identical to TRBD1. CDR3 amino acids: CASSGTGSLNTEAFF. CDR3 coding DNA: TGTGCCAGCAGTGGGACAGGTTCTCTAAACACTGAAGCTTTCTTT.